This TCR beta chain originates from a study of blood T cells in healthy people across ages. This clonotype was observed a handful of times. With a J-beta primer mix and a sample-barcoded 5' primer, a second PCR ran about 7 to 11 cycles. TCRdb reanalysed the 5' RACE reads using MiXCR and keeps one entry per CDR3 protein. The profile shows some 900,000 distinct CDR3 sequences, 48% of them singletons. Sequencing was done on a sample of blood. The receptor comes from a man in his thirties or forties in good health.

Written as DNA, the CDR3 is TGTGCCAGCAGTGAATTCCAGCGGGGGGGCTCCTACAATGAGCAGTTCTTC. It yields the protein CASSEFQRGGSYNEQFF. The gene calls are TRBV25-1 and TRBJ2-1, with 10 nucleotides matching TRBD2. This CDR3 region has 17 residues. With 1 base clipped from V and 0 bases from J, the junction kept 3 bases outside the gene matches. Germline V gene lookup returns CDR1 MGHDK and CDR2 SYGVNS.